The 26 T cell receptor beta chains presented below share a single source sample, sequenced in a study of identical twins (dated by TCRdb to about 2016). Receptor libraries were prepared by 5' RACE. The sample was run on an Illumina HiSeq 2000. TCRdb trimmed the raw reads at Q25, called clones with MiXCR and kept productive beta chains. Identical CDR3 protein sequences are pooled into one entry, listed with their most common genes and DNA. The sample table contains over 250,000 distinct CDR3 sequences; only one count was recorded for more than 8% of them. The top ten constitute roughly 6.8% of the sample. The sample was also reused in another study, on yellow fever vaccine responses in identical twins.

Sequences were obtained from CD8+ T cells sorted from blood. The source of these receptors is a woman under 30 in good health.

The genes are TRBV7-8 and TRBJ2-5; 10 nucleotides line up with TRBD2. Per germline, CDR1 SGHVS and CDR2 FQNEAQ. The CDR3 has 15 amino acids. V lost 1 base, J lost 4 bases, and 3 bases stayed unmatched. The CDR3 loop reads CASSLVAGGLETQYF. As DNA, the CDR3 is TGTGCCAGCAGCTTAGTAGCGGGGGGATTAGAGACCCAGTACTTC.

This clonotype was observed many times. The chain uses TRBV25-1 and TRBJ2-7, with 8 bases that match TRBD1. V lost 5 bases to trimming and J lost 2 bases; unmatched junction nucleotides: 5. The CDR3 length is 14 residues. Germline-derived CDR1 and CDR2 are MGHDK and SYGVNS. The CDR3 DNA reads TGTGCCAGCAGTACAGGGGGAGAAACCTACGAGCAGTACTTC. This codes for CASSTGGETYEQYF.

This clonotype has more than one count but fewer than ten. In nucleotides, the CDR3 is TGTGCCAGCAGCTTGGCGTGGGGATACGAGCAGTACTTC. Translation: CASSLAWGYEQYF. The rearrangement links TRBV5-5 to TRBJ2-7, with D uncertain. Germline CDR1 SGHKS, CDR2 YYEKEE (reference sequence). The CDR3 consists of 13 residues. V shed 0 bases and J shed 4 bases, with 8 bases lying between them.

This clonotype occurred many times. The V gene is TRBV10-3, the J gene TRBJ2-7; no definite D call. This CDR3 is built from 12 residues. CDR1 is ENHRY and CDR2 is SYGVKD in the germline V gene. The V and J ends lost 0 bases and 11 bases respectively, with 11 bases between them. In nucleotides, the CDR3 is TGTGCCATCAGTGAGTCGAAGACGGTCAAGTACTTC. Translation gives CAISESKTVKYF.

The chain uses TRBV4-3 and TRBJ2-4; perhaps TRBD1 as D (6 bases). The CDR3 extends over 16 amino acids. The V gene's germline CDR1 is LGHNA and CDR2 YSLEER. The V gene lost 0 bases and the J gene lost 9 bases, with 18 bases spanning the gap. The CDR3 spells CASSQDSSGRGIIQYF. The CDR3 DNA reads TGCGCCAGCAGCCAAGATTCATCTGGCAGGGGAATCATTCAGTACTTC.

At least ten counts were recorded for this clonotype. The chain carries TRBV11-2 and TRBJ2-1; 8 nucleotides line up with TRBD2. Germline CDR1 and CDR2: SGHAT and FQNNGV. The junction had 14 bases not matched to a gene; V was cut back by 0 bases and J by 4 bases. The CDR3 is 19 residues long. The CDR3 here is CASSLDGTSGGILYNEQFF. CDR3 DNA sequence: TGTGCCAGCAGCTTAGATGGTACTAGCGGAGGTATCCTGTACAATGAGCAGTTCTTC.

In this sample, this clonotype turned up many times. V and J are TRBV4-3 and TRBJ1-2; TRBD1 is a possible D gene (6 bases). This CDR3 is 16 amino acids long. V dropped 0 bases and J dropped 4 bases, with 15 bases sitting between them. CDR1 is LGHNA, CDR2 YSLEER, per germline. The CDR3 protein is CASSQDITGQPYGYTF. CDR3 DNA sequence: TGCGCCAGCAGCCAAGATATCACAGGACAGCCCTATGGCTACACCTTC.

This clonotype was detected many times. The chain uses TRBV6-4 and TRBJ2-3, with TRBD2 matching 9 bases. Trimming cost V 0 bases and J 4 bases; bases outside gene matches: 5. Germline CDR1 MRHNA, CDR2 SNTAGT. The CDR3 sequence is 16 residues long. CDR3 amino acids: CASSDSSSGGSDTQYF. The CDR3 nucleotides read TGTGCCAGCAGTGACTCAAGTAGCGGGGGATCAGATACGCAGTATTTT.

This clonotype was recorded at least ten times. The J gene is TRBJ2-3, the V gene TRBV7-9, with 8 bases identical to TRBD2. CDR3 length: 16 residues. Losses at the gene ends were 3 bases for V and 4 bases for J; bases not matched to a gene: 9. Germline V gene sequence: CDR1 SEHNR, CDR2 FQNEAQ (reference sequence). CDR3 amino acids: CASSLSFGGASDTQYF. CDR3 nucleotide sequence: TGTGCCAGCAGCTTGTCTTTCGGGGGGGCCTCAGATACGCAGTATTTT. Complete variable domain (other parts from reference TRBV7-9 and TRBJ2-3): DTGVSQNPRHKITKRGQNVTFRCDPISEHNRLYWYRQTLGQGPEFLTYFQNEAQLEKSRLLSDRFSAERPKGSFSTLEIQRTEQGDSAMYLCASSLSFGGASDTQYFGPGTRLTVL.

V is TRBV24-1 and J is TRBJ2-2; D is unresolved. V was cut by 3 bases and J by 6 bases, with 13 bases left in between. Looked up from germline, CDR1 is KGHDR and CDR2 is SFDVKD. The CDR3 has 15 amino acids. The CDR3 loop is CATSDLRLSAGELFF. The CDR3 nucleotides are TGTGCCACCAGTGATCTCCGGCTGTCGGCCGGGGAGCTGTTTTTT.

The chain links TRBV11-2 to TRBJ2-3, with D maybe TRBD2 (5 bases). Germline V CDR1 and CDR2: SGHAT, FQNNGV. V was shortened by 5 bases and J by 4 bases, with 13 bases between the two germline ends. The CDR3 loop spans 14 amino acids. The CDR3 DNA reads as TGTGCCAGCAGCCCCACCGGAGCGGCAGATACGCAGTATTTT. Its translation is CASSPTGAADTQYF. The full variable domain, in which reference TRBV11-2 and TRBJ2-3 provide the parts outside the CDR3, is EAGVAQSPRYKIIEKRQSVAFWCNPISGHATLYWYQQILGQGPKLLIQFQNNGVVDDSQLPKDRFSAERLKGVDSTLKIQPAKLEDSAVYLCASSPTGAADTQYFGPGTRLTVL.

The chain couples TRBV2 to TRBJ1-5; D remains ambiguous. CDR3 length equals 14 residues. V lost 6 bases and J lost 0, with 9 bases in between. CDR1 SNHLY and CDR2 FYNNEI come from the germline V gene. CDR3 region: CASSPDVSNQPQHF. As DNA, the CDR3 is TGTGCCAGCAGCCCGGACGTTAGCAATCAGCCCCAGCATTTT.

This clonotype has only a few counts. The gene calls are TRBV5-8 and TRBJ1-5; D gene unclear. V lost 3 bases and J lost 9, with 7 bases in between. The CDR3 has 11 residues. Germline loops: CDR1 SGHTS, CDR2 YDEGEE. The CDR3 loop reads CASSSIGPQHF. The CDR3 region has the DNA TGTGCCAGCAGCTCTATTGGGCCCCAGCATTTT. Looking up the rest from reference TRBV5-8 and TRBJ1-5 gives the full variable domain: EAGVTQSPTHLIKTRGQQATLRCSPISGHTSVYWYQQALGLGLQFLLWYDEGEERNRGNFPPRFSGRQFPNYSSELNVNALELEDSALYLCASSSIGPQHFGDGTRLSIL.

This clonotype was counted only a few times. The rearrangement joins TRBV9 to TRBJ2-7; 7 positions agree with TRBD1. Trimming cost V 3 bases and J 4 bases; bases outside gene matches: 10. Germline V lookup: CDR1 SGDLS, CDR2 YYNGEE. CDR3 length: 15 residues. The CDR3 coding sequence is TGTGCCAGCAGCGCCGAGGCGACAGGGATTTACGAGCAGTACTTC. It translates to CASSAEATGIYEQYF.

This clonotype was seen ten or more times. CDR3 sequence: CASSVLSRGLYNEQFF. The CDR3 nucleotides read TGCGCCAGCAGTGTATTGAGTAGGGGGCTGTACAATGAGCAGTTCTTC. The rearrangement links TRBV10-2 to TRBJ2-1; 7 bases are shared with TRBD1. The CDR3 is 16 residues long. Germline V gene data show CDR1 as WSHSY and CDR2 as SAAADI. V shed 4 bases and J 4 bases; nucleotides not matched to a gene: 10.

This clonotype showed up just a few times. The V gene is TRBV7-6, the J gene TRBJ1-5; D may be TRBD1 (5 bases). This CDR3 is 16 amino acids long. V was shortened by 5 bases and J by 2 bases, with 16 bases between the two germline ends. Germline V lookup: CDR1 SGHVS, CDR2 FNYEAQ. This CDR3 reads CASSPGADFGNQPQHF. For the CDR3, the DNA is TGTGCCAGCAGCCCCGGGGCGGATTTTGGCAATCAGCCCCAGCATTTT.

J is TRBJ2-1 and V is TRBV28; D might be TRBD1 (6 bases). V lost 4 bases to trimming and J lost 5 bases, with 21 bases between them. The CDR3 length is 17 residues. CDR1 is MDHEN and CDR2 is SYDVKM in the germline V gene. This CDR3 reads CASSSPGTPLFHNEQFF. The CDR3, as DNA: TGTGCCAGCAGTTCGCCCGGGACACCACTATTTCACAATGAGCAGTTCTTC.

This clonotype was seen a handful of times. The chain recombines TRBV20-1 with TRBJ2-7; tentatively, D is TRBD2 (5 bases). Trimming shortened V by 5 bases and J by 3 bases, and 17 bases separated the two germline ends. The CDR3 sequence is 14 residues long. In germline, CDR1 is DFQATT, CDR2 SNEGSKA (reference sequence). The CDR3 spells CSAPIEGKYYEQYF. In nucleotides, the CDR3 is TGCAGTGCTCCAATCGAGGGTAAATACTACGAGCAGTACTTC.

This clonotype was picked up many times. The DNA for the CDR3 is TGCGCCAGCAGCCTGGAGCTTCCTAAGACAGGAAAAGAGACCCAGTACTTC. This codes for CASSLELPKTGKETQYF. This chain joins TRBV4-3 and TRBJ2-5; D possibly corresponds to TRBD1 (6 bases). The CDR3 is made up of 17 amino acids. Trimming shortened V by 4 bases and J by 3 bases, and 21 bases separated the two germline ends. Germline V lookup: CDR1 LGHNA, CDR2 YSLEER.

The chain has TRBV11-2 and TRBJ2-7; 8 nucleotides match TRBD2. The ends lost 5 bases at V and 5 bases at J; junction bases unmatched: 11. Germline lookup yields CDR1 SGHAT and CDR2 FQNNGV. This CDR3 spans 15 amino acids. The CDR3, as DNA: TGTGCCAGCAGCCCAAAAAGCGGGAGTCTGAACGAGCAGTACTTC. Protein product: CASSPKSGSLNEQYF.

This clonotype was seen repeatedly, ten times or more. The genes are TRBV7-8 and TRBJ2-1, with 11 bases that match TRBD2. V shed 8 bases, J shed 5 bases, and the junction held 8 bases outside the gene matches. The V gene's germline CDR1 is SGHVS and CDR2 FQNEAQ. The CDR3 extends over 15 amino acids. CDR3 protein: CASALGTSGHNEQFF. The CDR3 nucleotides read TGTGCCAGCGCGCTTGGGACTAGCGGCCACAATGAGCAGTTCTTC. Drawing the rest from reference TRBV7-8 and TRBJ2-1, the complete variable domain is GAGVSQSPRYKVAKRGQDVALRCDPISGHVSLFWYQQALGQGPEFLTYFQNEAQLDKSGLPSDRFFAERPEGSVSTLKIQRTQQEDSAVYLCASALGTSGHNEQFFGPGTRLTVL.

The CDR3 DNA is TGTGCTAGTGCTTGGGAACCTCAAGGTTGGGAGACCCAGTACTTC. This translates into CASAWEPQGWETQYF. This chain uses TRBV12-5 with TRBJ2-5, with no clear D. The germline V gene encodes CDR1 LGHNT and CDR2 FRNRAP. This CDR3 region has 15 residues. V was pared by 7 bases and J by 5 bases, with 20 bases between.

This clonotype was counted only a few times. This chain links TRBV9 with TRBJ2-7; 7 nucleotides agree with TRBD1. The CDR3 runs 14 residues. The germline V gene encodes CDR1 SGDLS and CDR2 YYNGEE. V lost 3 bases, J lost 7 bases, and 10 bases stayed unmatched. In DNA form, the CDR3 reads TGTGCCAGCAGCGCAACCGGACAGGTGAGGGAGCAGTACTTC. Translated: CASSATGQVREQYF.

This clonotype was recorded a few times. The chain has TRBV29-1 and TRBJ2-2, with D tentatively TRBD1 (5 bases). Between the trimmed V and J ends, which lost 0 bases and 4 bases, there was a span of 9 bases. The germline V gene has CDR1 SQVTM and CDR2 ANQGSEA. This CDR3 comprises 14 residues. CDR3 nucleotide sequence: TGCAGCGTTGAAGACCCCAGGGCCACCGGGGAGCTGTTTTTT. This gives the protein CSVEDPRATGELFF.

This clonotype showed up many times. The chain carries TRBV29-1 and TRBJ2-1; TRBD1 matches 9 bases. CDR1 is SQVTM, CDR2 ANQGSEA, per germline. CDR3 length equals 13 residues. The V and J ends lost 8 bases and 9 bases, in that order; junction bases with no gene match: 11. CDR3 DNA sequence: TGCAGCCCGGGGACAGGGAGAGTCGGTGAGCAGTTCTTC. Translation gives CSPGTGRVGEQFF.

This clonotype was found a few times. The chain links TRBV7-8 to TRBJ2-1; D is unclear. Trimming shortened V by 0 bases and J by 5 bases, and 8 bases separated the two germline ends. Germline V gives CDR1 SGHVS, CDR2 FQNEAQ. The CDR3 runs to 14 residues. DNA of the CDR3: TGTGCCAGCAGCTTAGCGTTTGGAGACAATGAGCAGTTCTTC. Translating it yields CASSLAFGDNEQFF.